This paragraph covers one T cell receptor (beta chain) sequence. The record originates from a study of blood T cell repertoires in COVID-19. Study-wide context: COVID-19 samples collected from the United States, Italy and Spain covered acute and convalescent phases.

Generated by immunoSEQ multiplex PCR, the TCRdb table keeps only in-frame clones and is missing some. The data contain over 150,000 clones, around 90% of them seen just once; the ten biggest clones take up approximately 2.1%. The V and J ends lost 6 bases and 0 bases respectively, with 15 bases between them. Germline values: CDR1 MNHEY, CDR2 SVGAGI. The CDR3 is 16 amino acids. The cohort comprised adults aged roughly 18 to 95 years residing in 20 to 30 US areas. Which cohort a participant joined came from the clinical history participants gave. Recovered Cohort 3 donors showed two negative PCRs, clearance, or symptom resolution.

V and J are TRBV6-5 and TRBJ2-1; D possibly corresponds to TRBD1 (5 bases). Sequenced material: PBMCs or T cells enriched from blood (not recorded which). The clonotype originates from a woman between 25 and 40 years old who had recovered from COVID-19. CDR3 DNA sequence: TGTGCCAGCAGCTACGGAGACAGTCGCTCCTACAATGAGCAGTTCTTC. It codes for CASSYGDSRSYNEQFF.